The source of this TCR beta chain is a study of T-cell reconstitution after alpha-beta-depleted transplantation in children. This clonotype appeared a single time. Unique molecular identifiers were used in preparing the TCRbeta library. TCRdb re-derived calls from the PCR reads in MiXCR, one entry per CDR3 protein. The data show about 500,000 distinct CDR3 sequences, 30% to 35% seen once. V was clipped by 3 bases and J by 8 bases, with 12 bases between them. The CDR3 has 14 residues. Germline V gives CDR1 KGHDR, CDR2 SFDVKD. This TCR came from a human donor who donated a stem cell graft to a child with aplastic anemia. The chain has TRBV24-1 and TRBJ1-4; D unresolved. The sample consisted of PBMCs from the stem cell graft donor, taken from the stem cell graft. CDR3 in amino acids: CATSDPRGGEKLFF. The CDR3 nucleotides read TGTGCCACCAGTGATCCTCGGGGAGGAGAAAAACTGTTTTTT.